This is a list of T cell receptor beta chains from one sample in a study of T cells in Graves' hyperthyroidism and ophthalmopathy. TCRdb analysed the multiplex PCR reads with MiXCR anew, one entry per CDR3 protein. Counted here are approximately 400,000 distinct CDR3 sequences, approximately 15% occurring once; the ten biggest clones make up roughly a fifth. What was sequenced was blood. The receptors originated from a woman in her 30s with Graves' ophthalmopathy. CDR3s include the opening cysteine and the closing phenylalanine or tryptophan. A D gene is named only where the DNA matches it firmly. Rows give clone size only sometimes, using once, few, many, or a class for an expanded clone.

v_call: TRBV9
clone_size: few
d_call: TRBD2
j_call: TRBJ2-1
cdr3_aa: CASSLGTSGGRRDEQFF
cdr3_nt: TGTGCCAGCAGCCTCGGGACTAGCGGGGGTCGTCGGGATGAGCAGTTCTTC

v_call: TRBV6-5
clone_size: many
d_call: -
j_call: TRBJ1-6
cdr3_aa: CASSLGWGSYNSPLHF
cdr3_nt: TGTGCCAGCAGTTTAGGATGGGGCTCTTATAATTCACCCCTCCACTTT

v_call: TRBV24-1
clone_size: -
d_call: -
j_call: TRBJ2-2
cdr3_aa: CATSDSWDLSNTGELFF
cdr3_nt: TGTGCCACCAGTGATTCTTGGGACCTTTCAAACACCGGGGAGCTGTTTTTT

v_call: TRBV29-1
clone_size: many
d_call: -
j_call: TRBJ2-5
cdr3_aa: CSVGLRLQETQYF
cdr3_nt: TGCAGCGTTGGGTTAAGACTACAAGAGACCCAGTACTTC

v_call: TRBV28
clone_size: -
d_call: -
j_call: TRBJ1-5
cdr3_aa: CASSFLVGGNQPQHF
cdr3_nt: TGTGCCAGCAGTTTCCTAGTGGGGGGCAATCAGCCCCAGCATTTT

v_call: TRBV5-6
clone_size: -
d_call: -
j_call: TRBJ1-3
cdr3_aa: CASSLSRSALKYFGPGTRNTIYF
cdr3_nt: -

v_call: TRBV6-1
clone_size: -
d_call: -
j_call: TRBJ1-5
cdr3_aa: CASSRRGRDNQPQHF
cdr3_nt: TGTGCCAGCAGCCGTCGGGGACGGGATAATCAGCCCCAGCATTTT

v_call: TRBV5-1
clone_size: -
d_call: TRBD2
j_call: TRBJ2-7
cdr3_aa: CASSVPLGLDSYEQYF
cdr3_nt: TGCGCCAGCAGCGTTCCCCTCGGACTAGACTCCTACGAGCAGTACTTC

v_call: TRBV11-2
clone_size: many
d_call: -
j_call: TRBJ2-2
cdr3_aa: CASRSWAVGTGELFF
cdr3_nt: TGTGCCAGCAGGTCATGGGCAGTCGGCACCGGGGAGCTGTTTTTT

v_call: TRBV28
clone_size: many
d_call: -
j_call: TRBJ2-3
cdr3_aa: CASTSTDTQYF
cdr3_nt: TGTGCCAGCACTAGCACAGATACGCAGTATTTT

v_call: TRBV6-5
clone_size: -
d_call: -
j_call: TRBJ1-1
cdr3_aa: CASSYSRGLMNTEAFF
cdr3_nt: TGTGCCAGCAGTTACTCGCGGGGGCTAATGAACACTGAAGCTTTCTTT

v_call: TRBV28
clone_size: many
d_call: -
j_call: TRBJ1-6
cdr3_aa: CASSREYSPLHF
cdr3_nt: TGTGCCAGCAGTAGGGAGTATTCACCCCTCCACTTT

v_call: TRBV20-1
clone_size: few
d_call: TRBD1
j_call: TRBJ2-3
cdr3_aa: CSAPRTGGSTDTQYF
cdr3_nt: TGCAGTGCTCCCCGGACAGGGGGGTCCACAGATACGCAGTATTTT

v_call: TRBV2
clone_size: many
d_call: TRBD1
j_call: TRBJ2-7
cdr3_aa: CASLPGQMYEQYF
cdr3_nt: TGTGCCAGCTTACCGGGACAGATGTACGAGCAGTACTTC

v_call: TRBV18
clone_size: many
d_call: -
j_call: TRBJ1-3
cdr3_aa: CASSPPTGSGNTIYF
cdr3_nt: TGTGCCAGCTCACCTCCGACGGGCTCTGGAAACACCATATATTTT

v_call: TRBV3-1
clone_size: many
d_call: -
j_call: TRBJ2-5
cdr3_aa: CASSQPGTPQETQYF
cdr3_nt: TGTGCCAGCAGCCAGCCCGGGACTCCTCAAGAGACCCAGTACTTC

v_call: TRBV7-9
clone_size: many
d_call: TRBD2
j_call: TRBJ2-7
cdr3_aa: CASSPTSGGTIYEQYF
cdr3_nt: TGTGCCAGCAGCCCAACTAGCGGGGGGACTATCTACGAGCAGTACTTC

v_call: TRBV19
clone_size: few
d_call: TRBD2
j_call: TRBJ2-3
cdr3_aa: CASSISGGSDTQYF
cdr3_nt: TGTGCCAGTAGTATAAGCGGGGGGTCAGATACGCAGTATTTT

v_call: TRBV11-2
clone_size: many
d_call: -
j_call: TRBJ2-7
cdr3_aa: CASSLFAGHYEQYF
cdr3_nt: TGTGCCAGCAGCTTATTCGCAGGACACTACGAGCAGTACTTC

v_call: TRBV30
clone_size: many
d_call: -
j_call: TRBJ1-2
cdr3_aa: CAWKADNYGYTF
cdr3_nt: TGTGCCTGGAAGGCTGACAACTATGGCTACACCTTC

v_call: TRBV5-1
clone_size: -
d_call: -
j_call: TRBJ2-5
cdr3_aa: CASSLDRVEGTQYF
cdr3_nt: TGCGCCAGCAGCTTGGACAGGGTAGAAGGGACCCAGTACTTC

v_call: TRBV11-2
clone_size: many
d_call: -
j_call: TRBJ2-5
cdr3_aa: CASSHFTQETQYF
cdr3_nt: TGTGCCAGCAGCCACTTTACCCAAGAGACCCAGTACTTC

v_call: TRBV7-8
clone_size: few
d_call: TRBD1
j_call: TRBJ1-5
cdr3_aa: CASSLVWDSLSNQPQHF
cdr3_nt: TGTGCCAGCAGCTTAGTTTGGGACAGCCTTAGCAATCAGCCCCAGCATTTT

v_call: TRBV15
clone_size: -
d_call: -
j_call: TRBJ1-1
cdr3_aa: CATQDRRGAPGTTEAFF
cdr3_nt: TGTGCCACCCAGGATCGCCGTGGGGCGCCGGGTACCACTGAAGCTTTCTTT

v_call: TRBV27
clone_size: few
d_call: TRBD1
j_call: TRBJ2-4
cdr3_aa: CASSLRIGTGLSKNIQYF
cdr3_nt: TGTGCCAGCAGTTTACGGATAGGGACAGGCTTATCCAAAAACATTCAGTACTTC

v_call: TRBV7-2
clone_size: many
d_call: -
j_call: TRBJ1-5
cdr3_aa: CASSEWAFNQPQHF
cdr3_nt: TGTGCCAGCAGTGAGTGGGCATTCAATCAGCCCCAGCATTTT

v_call: TRBV6-5
clone_size: many
d_call: -
j_call: TRBJ2-3
cdr3_aa: CASSYSTGDTQYF
cdr3_nt: TGTGCCAGCAGTTACTCCACTGGAGATACGCAGTATTTT

v_call: TRBV15
clone_size: many
d_call: -
j_call: TRBJ2-3
cdr3_aa: CATRHVNSRTDTQYF
cdr3_nt: TGTGCCACCAGGCATGTGAACTCCCGCACAGATACGCAGTATTTT

v_call: TRBV6-1
clone_size: -
d_call: -
j_call: TRBJ1-2
cdr3_aa: CACSSDRNYGYTF
cdr3_nt: TGTGCCTGTTCCTCCGACCGGAACTATGGCTACACCTTC

v_call: TRBV2
clone_size: few
d_call: -
j_call: TRBJ2-7
cdr3_aa: CASNRGRDEQYF
cdr3_nt: TGTGCCAGCAATAGGGGCCGCGACGAGCAGTACTTC

v_call: TRBV28
clone_size: once
d_call: TRBD1
j_call: TRBJ2-7
cdr3_aa: CASAEGTAYEQYF
cdr3_nt: TGTGCCAGCGCTGAGGGGACAGCCTACGAGCAGTACTTC

v_call: TRBV2
clone_size: many
d_call: TRBD2
j_call: TRBJ2-3
cdr3_aa: CASSEASGASTDTQYF
cdr3_nt: TGTGCCAGCAGTGAGGCTAGCGGGGCTAGCACAGATACGCAGTATTTT

v_call: TRBV27
clone_size: many
d_call: TRBD2
j_call: TRBJ2-3
cdr3_aa: CASSPSGGGTDTQYF
cdr3_nt: TGTGCCAGCAGTCCGAGCGGGGGGGGTACAGATACGCAGTATTTT

v_call: TRBV6-1
clone_size: -
d_call: TRBD2
j_call: TRBJ2-5
cdr3_aa: CASSGLVGLETQYF
cdr3_nt: TGTGCCAGCAGCGGACTAGTAGGGCTCGAGACCCAGTACTTC

v_call: TRBV4-1
clone_size: -
d_call: TRBD2
j_call: TRBJ2-5
cdr3_aa: CASSQPGLAGSWETQYF
cdr3_nt: TGCGCCAGCAGCCAACCCGGACTAGCGGGTAGTTGGGAGACCCAGTACTTC

v_call: TRBV2
clone_size: many
d_call: -
j_call: TRBJ1-4
cdr3_aa: CASRPGRGNEKLFF
cdr3_nt: TGTGCCAGCAGACCGGGACGGGGTAATGAAAAACTGTTTTTT

v_call: TRBV20-1
clone_size: many
d_call: -
j_call: TRBJ2-6
cdr3_aa: CSARDRGTGANVLTF
cdr3_nt: TGCAGTGCTAGAGATCGGGGTACTGGGGCCAACGTCCTGACTTTC

v_call: TRBV7-9
clone_size: many
d_call: -
j_call: TRBJ1-2
cdr3_aa: CASSPPGPPEDGYTF
cdr3_nt: TGTGCCAGCAGCCCACCGGGACCCCCCGAGGACGGCTACACCTTC

v_call: TRBV7-9
clone_size: few
d_call: -
j_call: TRBJ2-6
cdr3_aa: CASSADLGHLSSGANVLTF
cdr3_nt: TGTGCCAGCAGCGCCGACCTGGGACACCTAAGCTCTGGGGCCAACGTCCTGACTTTC

v_call: TRBV19
clone_size: few
d_call: -
j_call: TRBJ2-6
cdr3_aa: CASDLGGSGANVLTF
cdr3_nt: TGTGCCAGCGACTTAGGGGGTTCTGGGGCCAACGTCCTGACTTTC

v_call: TRBV20-1
clone_size: many
d_call: TRBD1
j_call: TRBJ2-2
cdr3_aa: CSASTSSGGTGSTGELFF
cdr3_nt: TGCAGTGCTAGTACATCCTCGGGTGGGACAGGGTCCACCGGGGAGCTGTTTTTT

v_call: TRBV30
clone_size: many
d_call: -
j_call: TRBJ2-7
cdr3_aa: CAWSVWQDLYEQYF
cdr3_nt: TGTGCCTGGAGTGTGTGGCAGGACCTCTACGAGCAGTACTTC

v_call: TRBV6-1
clone_size: -
d_call: TRBD2
j_call: TRBJ2-3
cdr3_aa: CASRDPGTSGGDTASTDTQYF
cdr3_nt: TGTGCCAGCAGGGACCCGGGGACTAGCGGGGGGGACACCGCGAGCACAGATACGCAGTATTTT

v_call: TRBV5-6
clone_size: many
d_call: TRBD1
j_call: TRBJ1-1
cdr3_aa: CASSFFQGARNTEAFF
cdr3_nt: TGTGCCAGCAGCTTCTTCCAGGGGGCGCGGAACACTGAAGCTTTCTTT